This T cell receptor (beta chain) was recorded in a study of T cell clonotyping in hematopoietic cell transplantation. Study conclusions and caveats: Graft donor and pretransplant recipient Inverse Simpson Index values predicted broader posttransplant TCR diversity. After transplant, recipient diversity fell while pathologically expanded clonotypes grew through day 180.

Profiling relied on immunoSEQ multiplex PCR, and the TCRdb table lists in-frame clones only, not all of them. The table shows under 7,500 clones, with around four fifths occurring only once. CDR1 and CDR2 (germline): GTSNPN, SVGIG (reference sequence). The length of the CDR3 is 13 residues. Samples: about 28 days before transplant, then days 30, 100 and 180 after. As to this clone: The target antigen is unknown.

Here the sequenced sample was PBMCs, taken 100 days after allogeneic stem cell transplant. The chain has TRBV30 and TRBJ1-6; D is perhaps TRBD1 (6 bases). The source of this sequence is a male patient in his forties or fifties who had an allogeneic stem cell transplant from an unrelated donor, so the T cells may come from the graft donor. Some clones in this sample may be carry-over from other donors' samples. CDR3 DNA: TGTGCTGCGGCGAGAAAGGGGGATTCACCCCTCCACTTT. Amino acid sequence: CAAARKGDSPLHF.